These T cell receptor beta chains were read from a single sample in a study of T cells in Graves' hyperthyroidism and ophthalmopathy. Using its own MiXCR run on the multiplex PCR reads, TCRdb lists one record per CDR3 protein. The data contain fewer than 350,000 distinct CDR3 sequences, approximately 22% of them singletons. The specimen sequenced was blood. Receptors were obtained from a woman aged 50 to 60 with Graves' hyperthyroidism. CDR3s include the opening cysteine and the closing phenylalanine or tryptophan. The D gene is left open where the match is weak. Clone size, where shown, is once, few, many, or a class for clones that have expanded.

J: TRBJ2-1
D: -
V: TRBV4-1
size: many
DNA: TGCGCCAGCAGCTTACAGCGAAGAGAGCAGTTCTTC
CDR3: CASSLQRREQFF

J: TRBJ2-5
D: -
V: TRBV7-3
size: many
DNA: TGTGCCAGCAGCTTAGGGGGACACCACGCGGAGACCCAGTACTTC
CDR3: CASSLGGHHAETQYF

J: TRBJ1-2
D: -
V: TRBV28
size: -
DNA: TGTGCCAGCAGTTCGAGTATTTCCTATGGCTACACCTTC
CDR3: CASSSSISYGYTF

J: TRBJ2-6
D: TRBD1
V: TRBV27
size: few
DNA: TGTGCCAGCAGTCTTGGACAGGGAGCCTCTGGGGCCAACGTCCTGACTTTC
CDR3: CASSLGQGASGANVLTF

J: TRBJ1-1
D: -
V: TRBV7-8
size: -
DNA: TGTGCCAGCAGCTTAAGCTGGGGGACTGAAGCTTTCTTT
CDR3: CASSLSWGTEAFF

J: TRBJ1-3
D: -
V: TRBV7-9
size: -
DNA: TGTGCTTATCAGGCGGGGGCAACCCGGTTGAACACCATATATTTT
CDR3: CAYQAGATRLNTIYF

J: TRBJ2-4
D: TRBD1
V: TRBV28
size: many
DNA: TGTGCCACCCGGGACAGGGGTGGAGCGGGACCTAACATTCAGTACTTC
CDR3: CATRDRGGAGPNIQYF

J: TRBJ2-1
D: TRBD1
V: TRBV7-3
size: many
DNA: TGTGCCAGACCTACCGGGACAGGGCGCAATGAGCAGTTCTTC
CDR3: CARPTGTGRNEQFF

J: TRBJ1-1
D: -
V: TRBV18
size: many
DNA: TGTGCCAGCTCACCGACCGGGACATCGTACACTGAAGCTTTCTTT
CDR3: CASSPTGTSYTEAFF

J: TRBJ1-2
D: -
V: TRBV6-1
size: -
DNA: TGTGCCAGCAGTTCCCGGGTCAGGAACTATGGCTACACCTTC
CDR3: CASSSRVRNYGYTF

J: TRBJ1-1
D: TRBD1
V: TRBV11-1
size: many
DNA: TGTGCCAGCAGCCAGGGGACAGGGCAAGCTTTCTTT
CDR3: CASSQGTGQAFF

J: TRBJ2-1
D: -
V: TRBV3-1
size: many
DNA: TGTGCCAGCAGCCAAGGGAGGGGGAACAATGAGCAGTTCTTC
CDR3: CASSQGRGNNEQFF

J: TRBJ2-1
D: TRBD1
V: TRBV2
size: many
DNA: TGTGCCAGCAGTGAACAGGGGGACTCCTACAATGAGCAGTTCTTC
CDR3: CASSEQGDSYNEQFF

J: TRBJ1-1
D: -
V: TRBV29-1
size: many
DNA: TGCAGCGTCGAAAGGAGAGAGAACACTGAAGCTTTCTTT
CDR3: CSVERRENTEAFF

J: TRBJ2-2
D: -
V: TRBV5-8
size: -
DNA: TGTGCCAGTCGGGGGGCAGGCCGCACCGGGGAGCTGTTTTTT
CDR3: CASRGAGRTGELFF

J: TRBJ1-6
D: -
V: TRBV6-2/TRBV6-3
size: -
DNA: TGTGCCAGCTCCCGCCAAGGGAAATCACCCCTCCACTTT
CDR3: CASSRQGKSPLHF

J: TRBJ2-6
D: -
V: TRBV2
size: many
DNA: TGTGCCAGCAGTGGAAGTGGGGCTGGGGCCAACGTCCTGACTTTC
CDR3: CASSGSGAGANVLTF

J: TRBJ2-5
D: TRBD2
V: TRBV6-1
size: many
DNA: TGTGCCAGCAGTTCAAGCGGGAGGGGAGAGACCCAGTACTTC
CDR3: CASSSSGRGETQYF

J: TRBJ1-1
D: TRBD1
V: TRBV19
size: -
DNA: TGTGCCAGTAGTAACCGGGACAGGGGGCCAAGGTTTACTGAAGCTTTCTTT
CDR3: CASSNRDRGPRFTEAFF

J: TRBJ2-1
D: -
V: TRBV7-2
size: many
DNA: TGTGCCAGCAGCCCCTTCCTCTACAATGAGCAGTTCTTC
CDR3: CASSPFLYNEQFF

J: TRBJ2-1
D: -
V: TRBV2
size: many
DNA: TGTGCCACCCCGACTAACCTAAACAATGAGCAGTTCTTC
CDR3: CATPTNLNNEQFF

J: TRBJ2-3
D: TRBD2
V: TRBV9
size: once
DNA: TGTGCCAGCAGCGCCGGGACTAGCGGGGCCACAGATACGCAGTATTTT
CDR3: CASSAGTSGATDTQYF

J: TRBJ1-5
D: -
V: TRBV9
size: -
DNA: TGTGCCAGCAGCGTAAGCGATTTAACGAATCAGCCCCAGCATTTT
CDR3: CASSVSDLTNQPQHF

J: TRBJ2-5
D: TRBD2
V: TRBV28
size: -
DNA: TGTGCCAGCAGTTTCACTAGCGGGGGGGCCCTCCAAGAGACCCAGTACTTC
CDR3: CASSFTSGGALQETQYF

J: TRBJ1-5
D: -
V: TRBV28
size: many
DNA: TGTGCCAGCAGAAAGCGGTTCGGGAAAGGTCAGCCCCAGCATTTT
CDR3: CASRKRFGKGQPQHF

J: TRBJ2-7
D: -
V: TRBV12-3/TRBV12-4
size: many
DNA: TGTGCCAGCAGCCTTGCCCGGACAGTCTTTTCCTACGAGCAGTACTTC
CDR3: CASSLARTVFSYEQYF

J: TRBJ1-1
D: -
V: TRBV28
size: many
DNA: TGTGCCAGCAGTTCCTGGGAGAACACTGAAGCTTTCTTT
CDR3: CASSSWENTEAFF

J: TRBJ2-1
D: -
V: TRBV18
size: many
DNA: TGTGCCAGCTCACCCGGAGGGGAGCAGTTCTTC
CDR3: CASSPGGEQFF

J: TRBJ1-1
D: TRBD1
V: TRBV5-1
size: many
DNA: TGCGCCAGCAGCTCGTCCGGGACAGGGAACACTGAAGCTTTCTTT
CDR3: CASSSSGTGNTEAFF

J: TRBJ1-4
D: -
V: TRBV6-1
size: many
DNA: TGTGCCAGCAGTGATGTTGGACACGGTACGAGTATGGGAAAACTGTTTTTT
CDR3: CASSDVGHGTSMGKLFF

J: TRBJ2-1
D: TRBD2
V: TRBV7-9
size: once
DNA: TGTGCCAGCAGCTCCGAGGGGACTAGCATCTCCTACAATGAGCAGTTCTTC
CDR3: CASSSEGTSISYNEQFF

J: TRBJ2-3
D: -
V: TRBV13
size: few
DNA: TGTGCCTCCGATTCAGGGACCTCGAGGGGAGATACGCAGTATTTT
CDR3: CASDSGTSRGDTQYF

J: TRBJ1-6
D: TRBD1
V: TRBV2
size: many
DNA: TGTGCCAGCAGTATCACCAGGGGGTCCTATAATTCACCCCTCCACTTT
CDR3: CASSITRGSYNSPLHF

J: TRBJ2-3
D: -
V: TRBV2
size: -
DNA: TGTGCCACCCTTCCATGGCTAGGCGGCGACACAGATACGCAGTATTTT
CDR3: CATLPWLGGDTDTQYF

J: TRBJ2-1
D: -
V: TRBV7-2
size: many
DNA: TGTGCCAGCAGCTTAGATAGCGACTCCTACAATGAGCAGTTCTTC
CDR3: CASSLDSDSYNEQFF

J: TRBJ1-2
D: -
V: TRBV5-6
size: many
DNA: TGTGCCAGCAGCTTGGCCGGACCCGTCAGTGGCTACACCTTC
CDR3: CASSLAGPVSGYTF

J: TRBJ1-6
D: -
V: TRBV11-2
size: many
DNA: TGTGCCAGCAGCTTAGGAAGGGTTTGGAATTCACCCCTCCACTTT
CDR3: CASSLGRVWNSPLHF

J: TRBJ2-5
D: -
V: TRBV7-8
size: many
DNA: TGTGCCAGCAGCTTAAAGGCCCCCCGGTGGGGGACTCAAGAGACCCAGTACTTC
CDR3: CASSLKAPRWGTQETQYF

J: TRBJ2-7
D: TRBD1
V: TRBV7-3
size: many
DNA: TGTGCCAGCAGCCCCGGGACAGGGGCTAGAGAGCAGTACTTC
CDR3: CASSPGTGAREQYF

J: TRBJ1-3
D: TRBD1
V: TRBV5-1
size: -
DNA: TGCGCCAGCGCCCAGGGGGCTCTGGGAAACACCATATATTTT
CDR3: CASAQGALGNTIYF

J: TRBJ2-3
D: TRBD1
V: TRBV5-1
size: -
DNA: TGCGCCAGCAGCTCGACCACAGGGGGGACCACAGATACGCAGTATTTT
CDR3: CASSSTTGGTTDTQYF

J: TRBJ2-7
D: -
V: TRBV12-3/TRBV12-4
size: many
DNA: TGTGCCAGCAGTACCGGGACGGACGTGGGCGAGCAGTACTTC
CDR3: CASSTGTDVGEQYF

J: TRBJ2-2
D: TRBD1
V: TRBV12-3/TRBV12-4
size: once
DNA: TGTGCCAGTCGGACAGGGGTGAACACCGGGGAGCTGTTTTTT
CDR3: CASRTGVNTGELFF